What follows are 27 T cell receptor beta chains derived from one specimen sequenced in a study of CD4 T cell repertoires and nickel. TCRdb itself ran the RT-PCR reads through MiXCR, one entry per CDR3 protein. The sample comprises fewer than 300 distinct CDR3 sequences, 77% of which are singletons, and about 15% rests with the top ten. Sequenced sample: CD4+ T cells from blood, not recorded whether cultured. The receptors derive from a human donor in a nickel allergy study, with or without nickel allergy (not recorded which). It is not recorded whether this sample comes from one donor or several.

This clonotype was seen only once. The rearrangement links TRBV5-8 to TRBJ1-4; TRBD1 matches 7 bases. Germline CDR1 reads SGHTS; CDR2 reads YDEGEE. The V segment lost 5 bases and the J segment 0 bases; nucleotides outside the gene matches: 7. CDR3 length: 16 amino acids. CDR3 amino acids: CASRAGDSTTNEKLFF. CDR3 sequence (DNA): TGTGCCAGCAGAGCTGGGGACAGCACAACTAATGAAAAACTGTTTTTT.

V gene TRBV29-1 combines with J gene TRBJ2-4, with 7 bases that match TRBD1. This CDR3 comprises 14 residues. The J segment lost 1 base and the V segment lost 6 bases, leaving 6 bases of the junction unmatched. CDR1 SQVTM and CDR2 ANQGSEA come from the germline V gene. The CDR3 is CSVETGSAKNIQYF. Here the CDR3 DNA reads TGCAGCGTAGAGACAGGGTCGGCCAAAAACATTCAGTACTTC. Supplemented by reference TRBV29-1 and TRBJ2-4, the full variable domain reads SAVISQKPSRDICQRGTSLTIQCQVDSQVTMMFWYRQQPGQSLTLIATANQGSEATYESGFVIDKFPISRPNLTFSTLTVSNMSPEDSSIYLCSVETGSAKNIQYFGAGTRLSVL.

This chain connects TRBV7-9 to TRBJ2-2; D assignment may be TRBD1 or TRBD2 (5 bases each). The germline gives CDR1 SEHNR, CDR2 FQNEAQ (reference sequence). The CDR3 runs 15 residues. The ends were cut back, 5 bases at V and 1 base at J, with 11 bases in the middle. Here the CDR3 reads CASSIRDVNTGELFF. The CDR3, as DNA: TGTGCCAGCAGCATCCGGGACGTGAACACCGGGGAGCTGTTTTTT.

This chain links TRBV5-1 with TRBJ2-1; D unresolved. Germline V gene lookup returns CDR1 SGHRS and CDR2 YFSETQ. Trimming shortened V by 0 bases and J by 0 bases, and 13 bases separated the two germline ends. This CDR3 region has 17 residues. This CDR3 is CASSLGHGPSSYNEQFF. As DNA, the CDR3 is TGCGCCAGCAGCTTGGGACACGGGCCAAGCTCCTACAATGAGCAGTTCTTC.

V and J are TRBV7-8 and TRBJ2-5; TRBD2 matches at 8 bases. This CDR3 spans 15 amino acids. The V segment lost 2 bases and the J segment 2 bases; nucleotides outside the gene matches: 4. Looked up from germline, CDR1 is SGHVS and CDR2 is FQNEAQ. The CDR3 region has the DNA TGTGCCAGCAGCTTATCGGGGGGGGTACAAGAGACCCAGTACTTC. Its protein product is CASSLSGGVQETQYF.

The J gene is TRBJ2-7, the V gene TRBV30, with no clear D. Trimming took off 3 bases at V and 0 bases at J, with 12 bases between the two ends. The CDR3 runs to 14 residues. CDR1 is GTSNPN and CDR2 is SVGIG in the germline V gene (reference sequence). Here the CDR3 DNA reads TGTGCCTGGAGGGGTAGGCTCCCCTCCTACGAGCAGTACTTC. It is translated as CAWRGRLPSYEQYF.

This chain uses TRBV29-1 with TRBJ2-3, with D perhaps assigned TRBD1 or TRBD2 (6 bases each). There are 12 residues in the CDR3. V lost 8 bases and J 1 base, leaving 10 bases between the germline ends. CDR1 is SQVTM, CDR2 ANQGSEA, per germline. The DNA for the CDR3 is TGCAGCTTAAGGGGGGGCACAGATACGCAGTATTTT. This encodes CSLRGGTDTQYF.

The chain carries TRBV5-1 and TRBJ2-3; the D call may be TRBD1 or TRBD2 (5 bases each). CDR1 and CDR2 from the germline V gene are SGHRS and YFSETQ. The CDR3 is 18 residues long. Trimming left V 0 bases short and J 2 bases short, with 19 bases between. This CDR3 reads CASSLGSWTDSYTDTQYF. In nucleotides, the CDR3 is TGCGCCAGCAGCTTGGGGTCTTGGACTGACAGTTACACAGATACGCAGTATTTT.

The CDR3 loop is CASSRNPHARVAEAFF. Written as DNA, the CDR3 is TGTGCCAGCAGTCGCAACCCCCATGCCAGGGTAGCTGAAGCTTTCTTT. V and J are TRBV2 and TRBJ1-1; D is possibly TRBD1 (5 bases). Germline V CDR1 and CDR2: SNHLY, FYNNEI. The CDR3 is 16 amino acids. Trimming cost V 5 bases and J 6 bases, with 22 bases left between them.

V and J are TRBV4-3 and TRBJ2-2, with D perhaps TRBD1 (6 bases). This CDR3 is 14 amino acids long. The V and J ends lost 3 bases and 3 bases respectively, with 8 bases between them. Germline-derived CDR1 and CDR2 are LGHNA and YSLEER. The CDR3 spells CASSHGQYTGELFF. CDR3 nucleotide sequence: TGCGCCAGCAGCCACGGACAGTACACCGGGGAGCTGTTTTTT.

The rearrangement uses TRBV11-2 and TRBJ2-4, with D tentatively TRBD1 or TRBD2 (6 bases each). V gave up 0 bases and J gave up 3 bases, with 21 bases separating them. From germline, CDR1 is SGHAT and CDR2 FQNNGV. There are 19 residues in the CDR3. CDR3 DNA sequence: TGTGCCAGCAGCTTAGAAGGGGGGAATCCGAGATTTGGCAAAAACATTCAGTACTTC. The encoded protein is CASSLEGGNPRFGKNIQYF.

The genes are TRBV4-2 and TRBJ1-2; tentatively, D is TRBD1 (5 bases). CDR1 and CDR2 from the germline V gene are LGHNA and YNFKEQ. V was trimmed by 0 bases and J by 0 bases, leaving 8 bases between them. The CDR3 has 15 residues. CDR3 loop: CASSQETGANYGYTF. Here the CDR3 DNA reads TGTGCCAGCAGCCAAGAAACAGGCGCTAACTATGGCTACACCTTC.

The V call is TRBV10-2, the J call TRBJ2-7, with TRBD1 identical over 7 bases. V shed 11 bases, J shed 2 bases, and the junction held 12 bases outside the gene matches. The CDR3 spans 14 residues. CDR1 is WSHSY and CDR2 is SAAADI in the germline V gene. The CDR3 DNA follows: TGCGCCTGCTGCCCCCATGACAGGGCCTACGAGCAGTACTTC. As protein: CACCPHDRAYEQYF.

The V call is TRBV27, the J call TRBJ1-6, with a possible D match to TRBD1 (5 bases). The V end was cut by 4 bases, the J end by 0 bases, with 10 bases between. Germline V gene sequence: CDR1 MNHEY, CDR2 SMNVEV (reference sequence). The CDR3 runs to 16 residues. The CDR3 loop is CASSWGRSSYNSPLHF. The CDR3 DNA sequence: TGTGCCAGCAGTTGGGGCAGGAGCTCCTATAATTCACCCCTCCACTTT.

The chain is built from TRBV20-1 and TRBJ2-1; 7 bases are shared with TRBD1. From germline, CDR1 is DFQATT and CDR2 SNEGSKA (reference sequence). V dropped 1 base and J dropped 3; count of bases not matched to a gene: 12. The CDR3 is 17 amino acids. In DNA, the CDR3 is TGCAGTGCTAGAGCCCGACAGGGCCGAGAACTCTACAATGAGCAGTTCTTC. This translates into CSARARQGRELYNEQFF.

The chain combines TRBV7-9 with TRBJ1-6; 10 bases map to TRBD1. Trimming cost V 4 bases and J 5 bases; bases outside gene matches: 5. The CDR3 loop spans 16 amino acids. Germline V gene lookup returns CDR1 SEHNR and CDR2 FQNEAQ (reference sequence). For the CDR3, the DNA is TGTGCCAGCAGCTCCTACGGGACAGGGGATAATTCACCCCTCCACTTT. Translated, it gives CASSSYGTGDNSPLHF.

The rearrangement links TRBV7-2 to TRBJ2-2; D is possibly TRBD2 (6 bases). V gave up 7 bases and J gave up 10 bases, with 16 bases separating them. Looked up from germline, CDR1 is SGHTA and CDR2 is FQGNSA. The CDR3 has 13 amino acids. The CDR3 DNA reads TGTGCCAGCACCCCATGGGGGGATGTGGAGCTGTTTTTT. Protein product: CASTPWGDVELFF. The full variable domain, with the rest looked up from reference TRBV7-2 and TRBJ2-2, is GAGVSQSPSNKVTEKGKDVELRCDPISGHTALYWYRQSLGQGLEFLIYFQGNSAPDKSGLPSDRFSAERTGGSVSTLTIQRTQQEDSAVYLCASTPWGDVELFFGEGSRLTVL.

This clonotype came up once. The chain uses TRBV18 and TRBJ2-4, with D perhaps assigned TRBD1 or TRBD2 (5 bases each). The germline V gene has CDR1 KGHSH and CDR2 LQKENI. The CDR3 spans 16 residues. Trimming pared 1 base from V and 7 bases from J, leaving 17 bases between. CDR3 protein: CASSPLGTAGWNIQYF. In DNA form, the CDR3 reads TGTGCCAGCTCACCACTGGGGACGGCAGGTTGGAACATTCAGTACTTC.

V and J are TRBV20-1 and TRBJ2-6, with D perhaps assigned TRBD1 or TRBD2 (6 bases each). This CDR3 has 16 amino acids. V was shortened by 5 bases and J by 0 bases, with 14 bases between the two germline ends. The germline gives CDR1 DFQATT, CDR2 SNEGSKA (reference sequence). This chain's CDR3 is CSAEGGVFSGANVLTF. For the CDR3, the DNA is TGCAGTGCTGAGGGGGGAGTATTCTCTGGGGCCAACGTCCTGACTTTC.

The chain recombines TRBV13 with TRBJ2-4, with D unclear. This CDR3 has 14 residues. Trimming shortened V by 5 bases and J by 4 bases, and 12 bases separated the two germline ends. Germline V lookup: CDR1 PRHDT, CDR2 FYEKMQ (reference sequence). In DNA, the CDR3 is TGTGCCAGCAGCCACCGGACGGATAAAAACATTCAGTACTTC. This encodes CASSHRTDKNIQYF.

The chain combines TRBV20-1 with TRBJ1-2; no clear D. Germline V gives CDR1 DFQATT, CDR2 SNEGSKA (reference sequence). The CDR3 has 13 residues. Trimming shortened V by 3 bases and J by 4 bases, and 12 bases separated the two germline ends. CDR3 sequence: CSASKGSGYGYTF. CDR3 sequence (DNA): TGCAGTGCTAGCAAAGGTTCGGGCTATGGCTACACCTTC.

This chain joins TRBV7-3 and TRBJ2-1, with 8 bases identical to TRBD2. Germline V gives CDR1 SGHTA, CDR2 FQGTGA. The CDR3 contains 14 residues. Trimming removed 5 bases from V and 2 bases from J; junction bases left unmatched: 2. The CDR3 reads CASSLTSAYNEQFF. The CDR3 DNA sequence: TGTGCCAGCAGCCTGACTAGCGCCTACAATGAGCAGTTCTTC. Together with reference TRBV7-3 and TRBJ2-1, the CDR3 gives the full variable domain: GAGVSQTPSNKVTEKGKYVELRCDPISGHTALYWYRQSLGQGPEFLIYFQGTGAADDSGLPNDRFFAVRPEGSVSTLKIQRTERGDSAVYLCASSLTSAYNEQFFGPGTRLTVL.

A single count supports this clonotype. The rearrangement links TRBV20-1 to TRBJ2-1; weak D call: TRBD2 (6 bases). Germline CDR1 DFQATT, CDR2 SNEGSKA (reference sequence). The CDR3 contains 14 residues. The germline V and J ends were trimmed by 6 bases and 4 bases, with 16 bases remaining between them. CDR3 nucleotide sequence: TGCAGTGCCCAGAGGGCGGGGCCATACAATGAGCAGTTCTTC. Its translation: CSAQRAGPYNEQFF.

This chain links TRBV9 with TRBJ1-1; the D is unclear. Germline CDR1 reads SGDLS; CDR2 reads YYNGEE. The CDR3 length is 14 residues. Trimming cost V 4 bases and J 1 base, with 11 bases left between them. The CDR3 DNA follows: TGTGCCAGCAGCAAACAACAGACGAACACTGAAGCTTTCTTT. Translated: CASSKQQTNTEAFF.

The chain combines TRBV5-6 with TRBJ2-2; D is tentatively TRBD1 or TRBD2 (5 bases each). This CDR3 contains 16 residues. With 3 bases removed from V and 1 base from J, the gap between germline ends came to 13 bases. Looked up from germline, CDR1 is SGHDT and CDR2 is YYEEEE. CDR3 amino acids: CASSSPGRMNTGELFF. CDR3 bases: TGTGCCAGCAGCTCTCCGGGACGGATGAACACCGGGGAGCTGTTTTTT. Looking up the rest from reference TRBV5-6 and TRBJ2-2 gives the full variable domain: DAGVTQSPTHLIKTRGQQVTLRCSPKSGHDTVSWYQQALGQGPQFIFQYYEEEERQRGNFPDRFSGHQFPNYSSELNVNALLLGDSALYLCASSSPGRMNTGELFFGEGSRLTVL.

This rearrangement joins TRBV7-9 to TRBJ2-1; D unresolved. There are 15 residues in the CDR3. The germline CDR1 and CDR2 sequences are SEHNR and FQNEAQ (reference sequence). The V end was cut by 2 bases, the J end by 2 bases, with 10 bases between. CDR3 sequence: CASSLSTVAYNEQFF. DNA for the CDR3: TGTGCCAGCAGCTTAAGCACAGTCGCCTACAATGAGCAGTTCTTC.

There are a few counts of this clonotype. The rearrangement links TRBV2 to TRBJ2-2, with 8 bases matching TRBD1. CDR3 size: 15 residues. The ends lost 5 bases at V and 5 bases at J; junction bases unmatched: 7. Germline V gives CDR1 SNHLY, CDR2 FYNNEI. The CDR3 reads CASSLQGARTGELFF. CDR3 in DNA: TGTGCCAGCAGTCTCCAGGGGGCGCGAACCGGGGAGCTGTTTTTT.